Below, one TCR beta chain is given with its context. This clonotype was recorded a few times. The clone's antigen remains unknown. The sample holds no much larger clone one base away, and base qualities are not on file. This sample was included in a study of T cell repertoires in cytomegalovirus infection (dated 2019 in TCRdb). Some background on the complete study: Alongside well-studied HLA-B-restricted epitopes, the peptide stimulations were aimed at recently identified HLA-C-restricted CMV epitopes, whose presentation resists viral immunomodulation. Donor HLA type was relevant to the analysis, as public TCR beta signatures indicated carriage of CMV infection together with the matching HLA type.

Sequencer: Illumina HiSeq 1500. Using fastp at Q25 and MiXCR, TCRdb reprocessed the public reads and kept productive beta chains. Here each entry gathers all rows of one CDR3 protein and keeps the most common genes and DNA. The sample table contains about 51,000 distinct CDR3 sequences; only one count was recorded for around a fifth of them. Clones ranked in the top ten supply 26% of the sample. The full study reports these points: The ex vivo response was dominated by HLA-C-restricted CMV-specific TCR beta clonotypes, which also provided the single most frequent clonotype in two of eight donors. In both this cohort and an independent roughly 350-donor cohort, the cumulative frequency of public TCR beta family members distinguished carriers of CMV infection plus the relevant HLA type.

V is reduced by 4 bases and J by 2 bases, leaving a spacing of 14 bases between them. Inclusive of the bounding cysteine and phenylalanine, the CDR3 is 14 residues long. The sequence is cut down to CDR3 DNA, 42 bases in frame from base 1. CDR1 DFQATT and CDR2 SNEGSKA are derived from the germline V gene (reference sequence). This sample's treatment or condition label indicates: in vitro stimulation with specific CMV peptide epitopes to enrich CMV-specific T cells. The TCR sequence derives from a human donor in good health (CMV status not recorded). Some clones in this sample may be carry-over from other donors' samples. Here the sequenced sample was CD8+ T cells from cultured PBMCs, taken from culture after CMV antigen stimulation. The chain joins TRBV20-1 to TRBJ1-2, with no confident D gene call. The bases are TGCAGTGCTAACCCGCTCAGAGGGAACTATGGCTACACCTTC. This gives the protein CSANPLRGNYGYTF.